What follows describes a single TCR beta chain. This CDR3 contains 16 residues. In germline, CDR1 is ENHRY, CDR2 SYGVKD. V was pared by 6 bases and J by 1 base, with 10 bases of the junction left unmatched. The data were taken from a study of preoperative IRX-2 immunotherapy in early breast cancer. Stated treatment: preoperative locoregional IRX-2 cytokine immunotherapy. Preoperative locoregional IRX-2 cytokine immunotherapy was tested in the phase Ib source study. Some clones are missing from TCRdb's copy, which holds only in-frame ones; the method was immunoSEQ multiplex PCR. This sample yields almost 35,000 clones, of which 90% to 95% are seen a single time; around 6% belongs to the top ten.

The sample here was taken from a patient treated with IRX-2 immunotherapy. The clonotype originates from a human donor with breast cancer. The chain recombines TRBV10-3 with TRBJ1-1; 8 positions match TRBD1. CDR3 in amino acids: CAIRDPGQDSNTEAFF. DNA of the CDR3: TGTGCCATCAGGGATCCGGGACAGGATTCGAACACTGAAGCTTTCTTT.